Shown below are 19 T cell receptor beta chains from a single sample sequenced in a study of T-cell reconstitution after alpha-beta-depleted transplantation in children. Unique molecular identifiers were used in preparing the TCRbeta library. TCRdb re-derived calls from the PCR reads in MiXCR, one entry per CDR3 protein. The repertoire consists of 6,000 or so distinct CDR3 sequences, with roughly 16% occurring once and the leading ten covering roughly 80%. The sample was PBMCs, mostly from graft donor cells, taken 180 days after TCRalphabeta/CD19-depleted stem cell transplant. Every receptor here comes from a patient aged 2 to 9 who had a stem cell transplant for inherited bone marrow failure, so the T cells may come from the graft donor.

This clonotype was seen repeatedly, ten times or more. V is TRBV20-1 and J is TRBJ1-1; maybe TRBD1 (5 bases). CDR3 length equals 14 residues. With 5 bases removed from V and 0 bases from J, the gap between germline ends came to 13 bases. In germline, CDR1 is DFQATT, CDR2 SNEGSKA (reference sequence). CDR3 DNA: TGCAGTGCTGATGACAGAAGGATGAACACTGAAGCTTTCTTT. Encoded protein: CSADDRRMNTEAFF.

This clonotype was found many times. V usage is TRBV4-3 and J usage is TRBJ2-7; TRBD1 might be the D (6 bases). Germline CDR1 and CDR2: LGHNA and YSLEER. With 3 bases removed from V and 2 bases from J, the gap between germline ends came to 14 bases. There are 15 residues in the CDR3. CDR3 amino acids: CASSHAQDRTYEQYF. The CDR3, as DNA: TGCGCCAGCAGCCACGCTCAGGACAGAACCTACGAGCAGTACTTC.

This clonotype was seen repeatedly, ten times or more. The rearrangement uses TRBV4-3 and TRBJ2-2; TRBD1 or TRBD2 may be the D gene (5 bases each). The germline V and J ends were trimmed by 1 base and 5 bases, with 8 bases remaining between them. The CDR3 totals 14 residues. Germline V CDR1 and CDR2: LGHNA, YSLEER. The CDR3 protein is CASSQVEGTGELFF. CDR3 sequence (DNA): TGCGCCAGCAGCCAAGTCGAGGGGACCGGGGAGCTGTTTTTT.

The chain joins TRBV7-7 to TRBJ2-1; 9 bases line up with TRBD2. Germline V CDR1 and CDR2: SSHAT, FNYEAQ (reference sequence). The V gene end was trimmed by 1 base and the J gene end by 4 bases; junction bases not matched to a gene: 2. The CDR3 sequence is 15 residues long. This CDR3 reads CASSLGAGGYNEQFF. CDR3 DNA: TGTGCCAGCAGCTTAGGAGCGGGGGGTTACAATGAGCAGTTCTTC.

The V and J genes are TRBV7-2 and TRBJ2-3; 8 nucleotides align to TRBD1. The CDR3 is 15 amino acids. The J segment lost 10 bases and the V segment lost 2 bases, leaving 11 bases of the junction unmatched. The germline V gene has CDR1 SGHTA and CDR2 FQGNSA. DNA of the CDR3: TGTGCCAGCAGCTTATATGGACAGGGAAGCGATTCGCAGTATTTT. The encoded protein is CASSLYGQGSDSQYF.

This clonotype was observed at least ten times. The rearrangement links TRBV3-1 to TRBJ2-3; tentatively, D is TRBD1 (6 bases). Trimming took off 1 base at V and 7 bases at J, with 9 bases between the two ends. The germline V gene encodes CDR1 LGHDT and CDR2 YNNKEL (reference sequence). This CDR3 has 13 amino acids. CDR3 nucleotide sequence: TGTGCCAGCAGCCAAGCTACAGGGAATACGCAGTATTTT. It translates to CASSQATGNTQYF.

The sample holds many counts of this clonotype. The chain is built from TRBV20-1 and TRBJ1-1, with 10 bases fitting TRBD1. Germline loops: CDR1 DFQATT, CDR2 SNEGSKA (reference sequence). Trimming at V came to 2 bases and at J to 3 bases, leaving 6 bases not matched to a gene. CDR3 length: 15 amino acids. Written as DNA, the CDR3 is TGCAGTGCTAGACCCTGGACAGGGGGAGACACTGAAGCTTTCTTT. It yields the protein CSARPWTGGDTEAFF.

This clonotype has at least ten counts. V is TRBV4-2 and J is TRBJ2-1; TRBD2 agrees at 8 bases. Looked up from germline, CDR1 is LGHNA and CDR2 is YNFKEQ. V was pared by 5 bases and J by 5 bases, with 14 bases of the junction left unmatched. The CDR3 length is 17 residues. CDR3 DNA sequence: TGTGCCAGCAGCGAGTTGGCGGGAGGCCGAAAAAACAATGAGCAGTTCTTC. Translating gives CASSELAGGRKNNEQFF.

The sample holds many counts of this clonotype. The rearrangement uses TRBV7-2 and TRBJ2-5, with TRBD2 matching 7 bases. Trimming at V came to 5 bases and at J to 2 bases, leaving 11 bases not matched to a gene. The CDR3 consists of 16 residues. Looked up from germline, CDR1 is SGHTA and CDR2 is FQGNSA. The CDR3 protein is CASSPRRASGQETQYF. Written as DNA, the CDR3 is TGTGCCAGCAGCCCGCGACGGGCTAGCGGACAAGAGACCCAGTACTTC.

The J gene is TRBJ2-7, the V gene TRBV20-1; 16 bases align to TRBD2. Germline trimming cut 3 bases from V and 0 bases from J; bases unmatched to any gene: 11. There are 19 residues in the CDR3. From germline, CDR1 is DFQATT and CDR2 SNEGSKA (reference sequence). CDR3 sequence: CSASDGTSGRASISYEQYF. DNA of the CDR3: TGCAGTGCTAGTGATGGGACTAGCGGGAGGGCCTCAATCTCCTACGAGCAGTACTTC.

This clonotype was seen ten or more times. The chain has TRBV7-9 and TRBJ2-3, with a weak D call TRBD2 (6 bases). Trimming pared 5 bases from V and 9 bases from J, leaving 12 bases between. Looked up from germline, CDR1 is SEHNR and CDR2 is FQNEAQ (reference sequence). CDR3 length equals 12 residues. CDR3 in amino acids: CASSPSELTQYF. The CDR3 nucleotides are TGTGCCAGCAGCCCTAGCGAGCTCACGCAGTATTTT.

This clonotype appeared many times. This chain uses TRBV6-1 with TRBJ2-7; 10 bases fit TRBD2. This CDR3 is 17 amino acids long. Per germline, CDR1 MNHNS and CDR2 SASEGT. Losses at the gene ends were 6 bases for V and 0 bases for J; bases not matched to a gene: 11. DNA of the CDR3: TGTGCCAGCAGACAGCGCCTAGCGGGAGTAAACTCCTACGAGCAGTACTTC. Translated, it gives CASRQRLAGVNSYEQYF.

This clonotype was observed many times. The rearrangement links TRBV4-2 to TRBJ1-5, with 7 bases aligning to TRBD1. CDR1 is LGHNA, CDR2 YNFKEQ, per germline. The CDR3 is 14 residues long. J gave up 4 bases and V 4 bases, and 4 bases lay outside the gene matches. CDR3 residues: CASSPRQGNQPQHF. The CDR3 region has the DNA TGTGCCAGCAGCCCACGACAGGGAAATCAGCCCCAGCATTTT.

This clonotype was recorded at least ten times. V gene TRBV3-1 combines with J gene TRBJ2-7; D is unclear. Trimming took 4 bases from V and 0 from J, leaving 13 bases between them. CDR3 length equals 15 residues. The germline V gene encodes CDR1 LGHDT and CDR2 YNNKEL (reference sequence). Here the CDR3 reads CASSPGPDNSYEQYF. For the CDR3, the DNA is TGTGCCAGCAGCCCTGGACCTGACAACTCCTACGAGCAGTACTTC.

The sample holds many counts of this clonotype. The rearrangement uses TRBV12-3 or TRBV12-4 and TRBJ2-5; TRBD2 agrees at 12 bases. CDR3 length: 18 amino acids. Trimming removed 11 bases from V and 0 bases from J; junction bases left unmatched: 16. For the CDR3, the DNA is TGTGCCCTCAGTTTCGAACTAGCGGGAGGCTGGGACCAAGAGACCCAGTACTTC. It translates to CALSFELAGGWDQETQYF.

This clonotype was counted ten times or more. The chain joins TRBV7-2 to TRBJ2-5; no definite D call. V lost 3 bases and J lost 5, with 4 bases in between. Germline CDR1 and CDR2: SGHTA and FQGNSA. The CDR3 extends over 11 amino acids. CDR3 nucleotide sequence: TGTGCCAGCAGCTTTCACGAGACCCAGTACTTC. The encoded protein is CASSFHETQYF. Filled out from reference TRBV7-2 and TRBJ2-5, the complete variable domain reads GAGVSQSPSNKVTEKGKDVELRCDPISGHTALYWYRQSLGQGLEFLIYFQGNSAPDKSGLPSDRFSAERTGGSVSTLTIQRTQQEDSAVYLCASSFHETQYFGPGTRLLVL.

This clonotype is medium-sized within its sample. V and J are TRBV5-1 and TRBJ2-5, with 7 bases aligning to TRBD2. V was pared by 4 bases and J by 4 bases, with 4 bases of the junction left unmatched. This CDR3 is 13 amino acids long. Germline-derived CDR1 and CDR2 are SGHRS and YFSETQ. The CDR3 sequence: CASSTPSGETQYF. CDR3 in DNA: TGCGCCAGCAGCACTCCTAGCGGAGAGACCCAGTACTTC.

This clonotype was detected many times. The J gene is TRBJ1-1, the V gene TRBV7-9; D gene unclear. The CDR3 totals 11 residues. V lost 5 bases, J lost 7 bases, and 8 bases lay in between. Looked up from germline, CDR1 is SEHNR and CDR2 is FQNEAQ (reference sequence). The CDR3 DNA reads TGTGCCAGCAGCCCGTTAGGTGAAGCTTTCTTT. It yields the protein CASSPLGEAFF.

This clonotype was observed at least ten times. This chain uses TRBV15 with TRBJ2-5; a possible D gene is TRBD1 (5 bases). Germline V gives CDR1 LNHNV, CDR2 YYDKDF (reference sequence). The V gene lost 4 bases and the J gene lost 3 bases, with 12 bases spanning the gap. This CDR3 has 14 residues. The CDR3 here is CATSKDTSEETQYF. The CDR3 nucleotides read TGTGCCACCAGCAAGGACACTTCCGAAGAGACCCAGTACTTC.